This TCR beta chain was identified during a study of CD8+ T cells in alopecia areata. Findings and caveats of the study: Clonality was higher in lesional than normal scalp, especially in alopecia totalis/universalis.

The table lists this clone with a count of one. Its antigen is unknown. TCR sequencing used cDNA made by reverse transcription of extracted RNA. Measured with immunoSEQ multiplex PCR; TCRdb has only the in-frame clones, and not every one. The data hold approximately 11,000 clones, with about three fifths observed a single time. The CDR3 is 19 amino acids. Trimming took 3 bases from V and 1 from J, leaving 24 bases between them. Germline V gene sequence: CDR1 SGHKS, CDR2 YYEKEE (reference sequence). Lesional scalp punch biopsies and peripheral blood came from alopecia areata patients. The chain carries TRBV5-5 and TRBJ2-3; the D gene could be TRBD1 or TRBD2 (6 bases each). The sample comprised skin. This TCR came from a human donor with alopecia areata. The CDR3 nucleotides are TGTGCCAGCAGCTCCAGGGGTCCTCGAGCCTCGGGGGGCACAGATACGCAGTATTTT. It encodes CASSSRGPRASGGTDTQYF.